Below, 25 T cell receptor beta chains from the same sample are listed, as sequenced in a study of identical twins. One entry per CDR3 protein, called by TCRdb with MiXCR from the 5' RACE reads. The data contain roughly 750,000 distinct CDR3 sequences, approximately 21% of them singletons. The same data also contributed to another study, on T cells expressing NK-cell markers.

Material: PBMCs. The receptors were sampled from a young woman in good health.

The chain recombines TRBV10-2 with TRBJ2-1, with D possibly TRBD1 on 5 matching bases. Germline V gives CDR1 WSHSY, CDR2 SAAADI. The ends were cut back, 3 bases at V and 9 bases at J, with 12 bases in the middle. The CDR3 sequence is 13 residues long. CDR3 coding DNA: TGCGCCAGCAGTGATTTGGATAGGGGTGAGCAGTTCTTC. It yields the protein CASSDLDRGEQFF.

The chain has TRBV12-3 or TRBV12-4 and TRBJ2-7, with D uncertain. CDR3 length: 15 amino acids. Trimming removed 3 bases from V and 3 bases from J, with 15 bases in between. This CDR3 is CASSLVEVALYEQYF. CDR3 nucleotide sequence: TGTGCCAGCAGTTTGGTGGAAGTAGCTCTCTACGAGCAGTACTTC.

This clonotype was detected a few times. The chain uses TRBV20-1 and TRBJ1-2; no definite D call. The germline CDR1 and CDR2 sequences are DFQATT and SNEGSKA (reference sequence). This CDR3 contains 10 residues. V lost 2 bases to trimming and J lost 7 bases, with 5 bases between them. The CDR3 sequence is CSARPSGYTF. CDR3 nucleotide sequence: TGCAGTGCTAGACCAAGTGGCTACACCTTC.

The rearrangement uses TRBV5-1 and TRBJ2-6, with D possibly being TRBD2 (5 bases). V was clipped by 4 bases and J by 0 bases, with 8 bases between them. Germline CDR1 and CDR2: SGHRS and YFSETQ. This CDR3 has 15 amino acids. Here the CDR3 DNA reads TGCGCCAGCAGCGCGGGTGACTCTGGGGCCAACGTCCTGACTTTC. As protein: CASSAGDSGANVLTF.

This clonotype was found a few times. The V and J genes are TRBV9 and TRBJ2-3; 10 positions agree with TRBD2. Germline V CDR1 and CDR2: SGDLS, YYNGEE. V lost 1 base, J lost 2 bases, and 7 bases stayed unmatched. The CDR3 is made up of 17 amino acids. CDR3 nucleotide sequence: TGTGCCAGCAGCGTAAGTTTAGCGGGGGGCGACACAGATACGCAGTATTTT. It yields the protein CASSVSLAGGDTDTQYF.

The rearrangement uses TRBV20-1 and TRBJ2-3; D not certain. The CDR3 totals 11 residues. Germline V CDR1 and CDR2: DFQATT, SNEGSKA (reference sequence). CDR3 in amino acids: CRPYLRNTQYF. The CDR3 DNA sequence: TGCAGACCGTATCTCAGAAATACGCAGTATTTT.

This clonotype was counted at least ten times. J is TRBJ1-2 and V is TRBV5-1; D gene uncertain. CDR1 is SGHRS and CDR2 is YFSETQ in the germline V gene. The germline V and J ends were trimmed by 0 bases and 8 bases, with 14 bases remaining between them. The CDR3 spans 14 residues. The CDR3 spells CASSLDVPLGGYTF. CDR3 sequence (DNA): TGCGCCAGCAGCTTGGACGTCCCCCTGGGAGGCTACACCTTC.

The rearrangement uses TRBV20-1 and TRBJ1-6; 7 positions agree with TRBD1. With V trimmed by 3 bases and J by 10 bases, 6 bases remained unmatched. The CDR3 sequence is 13 residues long. The germline V gene has CDR1 DFQATT and CDR2 SNEGSKA (reference sequence). CDR3 DNA: TGCAGTGCTAGGGGACAGCCCGACTCACCCCTCCACTTT. Protein: CSARGQPDSPLHF.

This chain joins TRBV24-1 and TRBJ1-2; TRBD1 matches 9 bases. The germline CDR1 and CDR2 sequences are KGHDR and SFDVKD. The junction had 10 bases not matched to a gene; V was cut back by 6 bases and J by 6 bases. The CDR3 is 15 residues long. The CDR3 protein is CATSRFGTGSHGYTF. CDR3 nucleotides: TGTGCCACCAGTCGTTTCGGGACAGGGTCGCATGGCTACACCTTC.

This clonotype was observed a few times. This chain links TRBV7-8 with TRBJ2-3; D is possibly TRBD1 (6 bases). Germline assignment: CDR1 SGHVS and CDR2 FQNEAQ. V lost 2 bases and J 5 bases, leaving 20 bases between the germline ends. The CDR3 covers 17 residues. CDR3 amino acids: CASSLPDQGLQGDTQYF. For the CDR3, the DNA is TGTGCCAGCAGCTTACCCGATCAGGGTTTACAGGGAGATACGCAGTATTTT.

The chain uses TRBV6-2 or TRBV6-3 and TRBJ1-5; D remains ambiguous. Between the trimmed V and J ends, which lost 0 bases and 0 bases, there was a span of 6 bases. CDR1 is MNHEY and CDR2 is SVGEGT in the germline V gene. This CDR3 has 15 residues. The CDR3 bases are TGTGCCAGCAGTTACTCAACCCGTAGCAATCAGCCCCAGCATTTT. Protein: CASSYSTRSNQPQHF.

Only a few counts were recorded for this clonotype. The V gene is TRBV20-1, the J gene TRBJ2-7; no firm D call. Per germline, CDR1 DFQATT and CDR2 SNEGSKA (reference sequence). The CDR3 length is 12 residues. V lost 8 bases to trimming and J lost 2 bases, with 13 bases between them. The CDR3 here is CSSVPTTYEQYF. Here the CDR3 DNA reads TGCAGTTCCGTCCCCACGACCTACGAGCAGTACTTC.

The chain links TRBV6-5 to TRBJ2-1; the D gene is possibly TRBD2 (6 bases). The CDR3 contains 14 residues. CDR1 MNHEY and CDR2 SVGAGI come from the germline V gene. Between the trimmed V and J ends, which lost 3 bases and 8 bases, there was a span of 14 bases. As DNA, the CDR3 is TGTGCCAGCAGTTATCGGCCCTGGGGGGATGAGCAGTTCTTC. This gives the protein CASSYRPWGDEQFF.

Only a few counts were recorded for this clonotype. This chain links TRBV10-3 with TRBJ2-7, with 10 bases aligning to TRBD1. In germline, CDR1 is ENHRY, CDR2 SYGVKD. The CDR3 sequence is 14 residues long. V trimming: 8 bases; J trimming: 5 bases; junction bases outside the gene matches: 9. The CDR3 sequence: CAIATGQGFNEQYF. CDR3 bases: TGTGCCATCGCAACGGGACAGGGGTTCAACGAGCAGTACTTC.

The V and J genes are TRBV29-1 and TRBJ1-3; D ambiguous. The germline V gene encodes CDR1 SQVTM and CDR2 ANQGSEA. The CDR3 is made up of 15 amino acids. Trimming pared 4 bases from V and 0 bases from J, leaving 13 bases between. The CDR3 DNA reads as TGCAGCGTTGGAGAAGGGCGGAACTCTGGAAACACCATATATTTT. Translation: CSVGEGRNSGNTIYF.

This clonotype has at least ten counts. The chain carries TRBV20-1 and TRBJ2-1; TRBD2 matches 7 bases. V shed 6 bases, J shed 7 bases, and the junction held 9 bases outside the gene matches. In germline, CDR1 is DFQATT, CDR2 SNEGSKA (reference sequence). The CDR3 consists of 13 residues. Here the CDR3 reads CSAAGLETNEQFF. As DNA, the CDR3 is TGCAGTGCAGCGGGACTTGAGACGAATGAGCAGTTCTTC.

This clonotype was recorded a few times. The chain combines TRBV20-1 with TRBJ2-7; TRBD2 aligns across 11 bases. The CDR3 sequence is 14 residues long. The germline CDR1 and CDR2 sequences are DFQATT and SNEGSKA (reference sequence). Germline trimming cut 6 bases from V and 3 bases from J; bases unmatched to any gene: 7. The CDR3 DNA sequence: TGCAGTGCCCTACCTACTAGCGGGAGCTACGAGCAGTACTTC. Its translation is CSALPTSGSYEQYF.

This clonotype was seen a handful of times. The chain couples TRBV7-9 to TRBJ2-1; D tentatively reads TRBD1 or TRBD2 (6 bases each). CDR1 is SEHNR, CDR2 FQNEAQ, per germline (reference sequence). Trimming removed 4 bases at V and 0 bases at J, with 10 bases between. The CDR3 is 15 amino acids. CDR3: CASSSGDFSYNEQFF. The CDR3 DNA reads as TGTGCCAGCAGCTCAGGGGACTTCTCCTACAATGAGCAGTTCTTC.

The chain carries TRBV24-1 and TRBJ2-1; D may correspond to TRBD1 or TRBD2 (5 bases each). Trimming took off 5 bases at V and 2 bases at J, with 12 bases between the two ends. The V gene's germline CDR1 is KGHDR and CDR2 SFDVKD. The CDR3 is 15 amino acids. The CDR3 loop is CATSAPGRPYNEQFF. DNA of the CDR3: TGTGCCACCAGTGCACCGGGACGACCCTACAATGAGCAGTTCTTC.

The table lists this clonotype with a few counts. J is TRBJ2-2 and V is TRBV10-3, with 7 bases lining up with TRBD2. CDR1 is ENHRY, CDR2 SYGVKD, per germline. Trimming cost V 4 bases and J 7 bases; bases outside gene matches: 9. This CDR3 is built from 15 residues. Here the CDR3 reads CAISGVTSFDGELFF. CDR3 nucleotide sequence: TGTGCCATCAGTGGGGTGACTAGCTTTGACGGGGAGCTGTTTTTT.

This clonotype came up many times. This chain connects TRBV12-3 or TRBV12-4 to TRBJ1-2; D may be TRBD1 (5 bases). The CDR3 runs 14 residues. The V and J ends lost 6 bases and 4 bases respectively, with 15 bases between them. The CDR3 bases are TGTGCCAGCAGCCCCGGGACCGACTCCTATGGCTACACCTTC. It encodes CASSPGTDSYGYTF.

V is TRBV7-9 and J is TRBJ2-5, with TRBD1 identical over 7 bases. The germline V gene has CDR1 SEHNR and CDR2 FQNEAQ (reference sequence). There are 15 residues in the CDR3. V shed 4 bases, J shed 2 bases, and the junction held 7 bases outside the gene matches. The CDR3 DNA reads TGTGCCAGCAGCTCAATCTTGGGACAGCAAGAGACCCAGTACTTC. Its translation: CASSSILGQQETQYF.

This clonotype was seen only a few times. The chain combines TRBV5-5 with TRBJ2-7, with D possibly matching TRBD1 (6 bases). From germline, CDR1 is SGHKS and CDR2 YYEKEE (reference sequence). Trimming cost V 4 bases and J 2 bases, with 16 bases left between them. The CDR3 runs to 15 residues. As DNA, the CDR3 is TGTGCCAGCAGCCTCAGGTTAGGGGGAACCTACGAGCAGTACTTC. Its protein is CASSLRLGGTYEQYF.

This clonotype has at least ten counts. The chain is built from TRBV20-1 and TRBJ2-3; 8 bases match TRBD2. After removal of 0 bases from V and 4 bases from J, the junction contained 6 bases not matched to a gene. The germline V gene encodes CDR1 DFQATT and CDR2 SNEGSKA (reference sequence). The CDR3 has 15 amino acids. The CDR3 DNA reads as TGCAGTGCTAGAGATCCGGGGGGGACGGCAGATACGCAGTATTTT. Translation: CSARDPGGTADTQYF.

The gene calls are TRBV25-1 and TRBJ2-1; 7 nucleotides match TRBD2. This CDR3 spans 14 amino acids. V shed 4 bases and J 5 bases; nucleotides not matched to a gene: 5. Germline V lookup: CDR1 MGHDK, CDR2 SYGVNS. CDR3 bases: TGTGCCAGCAGTGGCCGGGACTACCACAATGAGCAGTTCTTC. It codes for CASSGRDYHNEQFF. The full variable domain, its missing parts supplied by reference TRBV25-1 and TRBJ2-1, is EADIYQTPRYLVIGTGKKITLECSQTMGHDKMYWYQQDPGMELHLIHYSYGVNSTEKGDLSSESTVSRIRTEHFPLTLESARPSHTSQYLCASSGRDYHNEQFFGPGTRLTVL.